The 3 T cell receptor beta chains below were found in one sample sequenced in a study of cytotoxic CD8 clonotypes in ibrutinib-treated CLL. Clones were read by immunoSEQ multiplex PCR, and TCRdb kept only the in-frame ones, dropping some. The profile shows under 300,000 clones, 70% of them singletons. This material consisted of PBMCs, taken after 24 months of ibrutinib treatment. These TCRs come from a human donor with chronic lymphocytic leukemia.

This chain links TRBV4-3 with TRBJ2-7, with 8 bases fitting TRBD2. With V trimmed by 2 bases and J by 2 bases, 8 bases remained unmatched. Germline CDR1 reads LGHNA; CDR2 reads YSLEER. The CDR3 has 16 amino acids. The CDR3 region has the DNA TGCGCCAGCAGCCAATCGCATCTCGGGGGGGCCTACGAGCAGTACTTC. Translated, it gives CASSQSHLGGAYEQYF.

The rearrangement joins TRBV6-5 to TRBJ2-3; D is uncertain. Germline-derived CDR1 and CDR2 are MNHEY and SVGAGI. The V and J ends lost 7 bases and 5 bases respectively, with 16 bases between them. This CDR3 region has 14 residues. CDR3 sequence reads: CASKMGLLGDTQYF. CDR3 nucleotide sequence: TGTGCCAGCAAAATGGGCCTCCTAGGAGATACGCAGTATTTT.

The CDR3 here is CASSVTAASYEQYF. DNA of the CDR3: TGTGCCAGCAGCGTTACGGCGGCCTCCTACGAGCAGTACTTC. This sequence joins TRBV9 and TRBJ2-7; D unresolved. Germline CDR1 and CDR2: SGDLS and YYNGEE. Trimming cost V 2 bases and J 0 bases, with 9 bases left between them. CDR3 length: 14 residues.